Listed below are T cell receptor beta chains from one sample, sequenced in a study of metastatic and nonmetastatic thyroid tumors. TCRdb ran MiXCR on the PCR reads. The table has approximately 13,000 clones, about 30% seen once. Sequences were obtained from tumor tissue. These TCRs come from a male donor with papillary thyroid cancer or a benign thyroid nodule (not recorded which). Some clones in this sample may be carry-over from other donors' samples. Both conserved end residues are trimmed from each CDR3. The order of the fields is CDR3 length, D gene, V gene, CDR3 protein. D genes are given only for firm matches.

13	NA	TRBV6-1	ASSEYFAGPYGYT
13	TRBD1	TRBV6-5	ASSYGTGVGNTIY
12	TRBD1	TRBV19	ASSIAEQGRGYT
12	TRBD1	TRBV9	ASSAGTGLNEQF
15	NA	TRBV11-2	ASSLVGGGAIMYEQY
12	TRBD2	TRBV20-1	SARGLAGGKEQF
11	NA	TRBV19	ASSITGYTEAF
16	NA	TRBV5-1	ASSLQVRAGSYNSPLH
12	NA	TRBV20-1	SARDWGGNYGYT
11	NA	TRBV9	ASSEYDGTEAF
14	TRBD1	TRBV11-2	ASSLSKGTGVYGYT
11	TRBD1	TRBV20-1	SATDRGLYEQY
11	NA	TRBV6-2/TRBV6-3	ASKVRVGDEQY
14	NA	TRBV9	ASSVGGTESLYGYT
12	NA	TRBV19	ASRGGGQNSPLH
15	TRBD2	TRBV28	TSSTPPWTSGGYEQY
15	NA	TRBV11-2	ASSGAEQVANTGELF
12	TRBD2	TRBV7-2	ASSFGGGVYEQY
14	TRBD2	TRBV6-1	ASSQSSRGVTYEQY
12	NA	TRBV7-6	ASSQTISGEKLF
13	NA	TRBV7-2	ASSLEVWGPYEQY
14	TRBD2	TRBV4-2	ASSPLAGGATDTQY
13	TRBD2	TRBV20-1	SALFSGRTLCEQY
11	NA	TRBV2	ASSEQIGYGYT
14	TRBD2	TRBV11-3	ASSPGKGSGRREQY
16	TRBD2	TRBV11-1	ASSFISGGLSGANEQF
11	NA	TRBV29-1	SVAQGRDTEAF
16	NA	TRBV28	ASHPTRGAGSGANVLT
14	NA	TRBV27	ASSLSVGPALGELF
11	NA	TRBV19	ASSRAPNTEAF
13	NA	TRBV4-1	ASSQVEGVVDGYT
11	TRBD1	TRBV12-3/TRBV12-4	ASSTRQGAEAF
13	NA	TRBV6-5	ASSYMYAPIREQY
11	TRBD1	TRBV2	ASSETGSETQY
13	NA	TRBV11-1	ASSLAGTENSPLH
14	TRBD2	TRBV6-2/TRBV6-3	ASRNPTSGSFETQY
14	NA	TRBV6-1	ASKGERVAYQETQY
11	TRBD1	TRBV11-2	ASSVDRGSPLH
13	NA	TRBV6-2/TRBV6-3	ASSYKFNPTDTQY
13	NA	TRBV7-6	ASSSQGSYNSPLH
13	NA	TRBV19	ASSVGFRDTGELF
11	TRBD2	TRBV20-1	SARDRSGGEQF
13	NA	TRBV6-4	ASSEEAGTTDTQY
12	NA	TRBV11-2	ASSASETHYEQY
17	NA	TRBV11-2	ASSLRQRDLSARQNGYT
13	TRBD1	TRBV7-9	ASSFSGQMNTEAF
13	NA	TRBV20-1	SASSDRPNTGELF